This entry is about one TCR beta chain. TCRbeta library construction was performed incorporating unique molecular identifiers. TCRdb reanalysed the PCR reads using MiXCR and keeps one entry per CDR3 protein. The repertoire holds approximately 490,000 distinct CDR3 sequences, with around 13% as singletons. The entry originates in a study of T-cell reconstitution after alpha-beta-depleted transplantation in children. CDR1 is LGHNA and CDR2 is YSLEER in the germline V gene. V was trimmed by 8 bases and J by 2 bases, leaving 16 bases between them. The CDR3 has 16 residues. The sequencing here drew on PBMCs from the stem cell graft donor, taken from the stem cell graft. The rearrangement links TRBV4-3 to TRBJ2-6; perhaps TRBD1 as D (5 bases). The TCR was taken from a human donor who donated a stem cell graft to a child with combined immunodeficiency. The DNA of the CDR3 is TGCGCCAGCGGGGCAGGGATAGTCACTGGGGCCAACGTCCTGACTTTC. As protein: CASGAGIVTGANVLTF.